The present TCR beta chain was sequenced within a study of identical twins. Findings and caveats of the study: Possibly, invariant MAIT and iNKT cells partly confounded zero-insertion analyses.

TCRdb ran MiXCR on the 5' RACE reads and lists one entry per CDR3 protein. The repertoire holds 410,000 or so distinct CDR3 sequences, with under 20% as singletons. This CDR3 has 9 residues. Deletions cut 4 bases from V and 7 bases from J, with 3 bases between. CDR1 and CDR2 from the germline V gene are SGHRS and YFSETQ. This clonotype has ten or more counts. No antigen is known for it. This receptor was taken from a man aged 45-65 years in good health. V is TRBV5-1 and J is TRBJ2-7; D not resolved. Sequenced: naive T cells sorted from blood. Here the CDR3 reads CASSPEQYF. The CDR3 nucleotides are TGCGCCAGCAGCCCTGAGCAGTACTTC. The entire variable domain, with the rest obtained from reference TRBV5-1 and TRBJ2-7, is as follows: KAGVTQTPRYLIKTRGQQVTLSCSPISGHRSVSWYQQTPGQGLQFLFEYFSETQRNKGNFPGRFSGRQFSNSRSEMNVSTLELGDSALYLCASSPEQYFGPGTRLTVT.